One T cell receptor beta chain is described in this entry. No antigen is known for it. No per-base quality is available; no much larger clone lies one base away. The CDR3 runs 15 amino acids, cysteine and phenylalanine included. The kept DNA is CDR3 alone, 45 bases in frame from the first base. Trimming takes 5 bases from V and 4 bases from J, and the germline ends sit 14 bases apart. CDR1 and CDR2 were assigned from the germline V gene as SGHVS and FQNEAQ. The immunoSEQ Assay, a bias-controlled multiplex PCR, was used to amplify TCRbeta CDR3 regions from genomic DNA. From the authors' description of their analysis: Nucleated cell counts per sample were estimated from amplification of reference gene primers within the assay. Sequence reads were collapsed and filtered to measure the absolute abundance of every unique TCRbeta CDR3 rearrangement. Productive Simpson clonality was computed per sample as the square root of Simpson's diversity index over productive rearrangements. TCRdb stores this immuneACCESS table with in-frame sequences only. Part of the clones is absent; in the studies checked, under half of the shortfall reflects unresolved V genes, and no reason is known for the rest. V and J calls and clone size are those listed in that table; D and trimming were worked out from the DNA. The sample table contains 65,000 to 95,000 clones; only one count was recorded for 85% of them. The ten largest account for over 15% of the sample.

These data are taken from a study of blood T cell repertoires in COVID-19 (dated by TCRdb to 2020 to 2021). Describing the broader study: Collaborator samples came from the United States, Italy and Spain and covered acute and convalescent phases of COVID-19. The prospective study material was composed of cDNA or gDNA derived from T cells, B-cell-depleted T cells, or PBMCs. Deeply sampled blood TCRbeta repertoires from subjects exposed to, actively infected with, or recovered from COVID-19 were included in the dataset. A freely available public database, intended as a resource for researchers studying the immune response to SARS-CoV-2, is where the repertoires were released. The samples were drawn from the first 160 participants of the ongoing ImmuneRACE study and from 950 to 1,500 subjects provided by 6 global collaborators. A de-identified subject ID, COVID-19 status, age in years and sex were almost always included in the sample metadata. Where available, HLA class I and class II types were taken from metadata supplied by the sample provider and were not determined by assay-based typing. General findings and caveats noted by the study authors: The amount of clinical and demographic metadata varied by source and participant and was provided uncurated.

Collaborating institutions collected whole blood in K2EDTA tubes following their own protocols. For TCRbeta analysis, collaborators shipped samples in one of three forms: frozen whole blood, isolated PBMCs, or DNA extracted from either of those sample types. The rearrangement combines TRBV7-8 with TRBJ2-2; a tentative D call is TRBD2 (7 bases match). Sequencing input: peripheral blood. The sequence derives from a man at least 80 years old with active or convalescent COVID-19. CDR3 region: CASSRGGVGTGELFF. The nucleotide sequence reads TGTGCCAGCAGCCGAGGGGGGGTCGGCACCGGGGAGCTGTTTTTT.